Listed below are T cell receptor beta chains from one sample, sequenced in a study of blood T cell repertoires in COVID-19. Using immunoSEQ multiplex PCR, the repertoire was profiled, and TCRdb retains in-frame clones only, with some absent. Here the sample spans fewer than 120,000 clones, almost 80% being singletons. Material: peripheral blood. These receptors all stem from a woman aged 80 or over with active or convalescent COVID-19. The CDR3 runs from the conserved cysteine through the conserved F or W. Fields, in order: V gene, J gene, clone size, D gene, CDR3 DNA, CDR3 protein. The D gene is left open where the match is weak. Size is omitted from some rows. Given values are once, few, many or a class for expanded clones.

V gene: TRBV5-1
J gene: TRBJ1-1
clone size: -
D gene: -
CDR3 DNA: TGCGCCAGCAGCTTACTACAGGGTCTAGAAAACACTGAAGCTTTCTTT
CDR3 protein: CASSLLQGLENTEAFF

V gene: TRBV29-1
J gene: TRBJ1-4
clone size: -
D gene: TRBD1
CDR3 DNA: TGCAGCGTTGACGGACAGGGGGGTGAAAAACTGTTTTTT
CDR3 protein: CSVDGQGGEKLFF

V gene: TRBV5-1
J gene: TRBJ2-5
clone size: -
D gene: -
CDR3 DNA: TGCGCCAGCAGCCAACAGGCAACGCAAGAGACCCAGTACTTC
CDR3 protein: CASSQQATQETQYF

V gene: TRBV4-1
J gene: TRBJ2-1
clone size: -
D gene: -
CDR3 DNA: TGCGCCAGCAGCCAAGATGAGCGGCCCTCCTACAATGAGCAGTTCTTC
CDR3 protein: CASSQDERPSYNEQFF

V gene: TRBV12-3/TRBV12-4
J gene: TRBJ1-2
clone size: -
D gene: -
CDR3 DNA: TGTGCCAGCAGCCCCTTGTGGGGCGATGGCTACACCTTC
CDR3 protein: CASSPLWGDGYTF

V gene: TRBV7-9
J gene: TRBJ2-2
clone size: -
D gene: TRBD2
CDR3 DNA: TGTGCCAGCAGTTATAACCTAGCGGGAGGAGCCGGGGAGCTGTTTTTT
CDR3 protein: CASSYNLAGGAGELFF

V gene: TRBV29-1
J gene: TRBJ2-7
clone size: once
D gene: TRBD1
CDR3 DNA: TGCAGCGTTGAAGATCTGGGGGCAGACAGGGCCAGGGTATACGAGCAGTACTTC
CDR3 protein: CSVEDLGADRARVYEQYF

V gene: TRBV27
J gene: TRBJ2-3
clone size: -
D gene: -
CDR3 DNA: TGTGCCAGCAGTTCGGGACTTTACACAGATACGCAGTATTTT
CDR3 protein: CASSSGLYTDTQYF

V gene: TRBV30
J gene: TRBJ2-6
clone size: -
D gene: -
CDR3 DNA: TGTGCCTGGAGGAGAGACTCTGGGGCCAACGTCCTGACTTTC
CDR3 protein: CAWRRDSGANVLTF

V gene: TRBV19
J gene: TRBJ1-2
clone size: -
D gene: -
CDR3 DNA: TGTGCCAGTAGTATAACAACCGAGACTCTCCTGAGGGGCTACACCTTC
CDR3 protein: CASSITTETLLRGYTF

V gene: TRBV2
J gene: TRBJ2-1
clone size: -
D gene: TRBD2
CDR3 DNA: TGTGCCAGCAGTGACTTTAGCGGGATAAGCAATGAGCAGTTCTTC
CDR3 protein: CASSDFSGISNEQFF

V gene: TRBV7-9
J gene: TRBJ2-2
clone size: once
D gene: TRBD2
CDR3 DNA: TGTGCCAGCAGCGTCGCGAGGGAGGGAGCCGGGGAGCTGTTTTTT
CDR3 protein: CASSVAREGAGELFF

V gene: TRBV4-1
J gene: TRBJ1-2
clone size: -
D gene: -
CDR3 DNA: TGCGCCAGCAGCCAAGATAGGACAGTAGCCCGGGGTGGCTACACCTTC
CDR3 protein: CASSQDRTVARGGYTF

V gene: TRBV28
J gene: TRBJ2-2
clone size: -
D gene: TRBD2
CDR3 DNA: TGTGCCAGCAGTCCGCGTCGATGGACTAGCGGGGAGAACACCGGGGAGCTGTTTTTT
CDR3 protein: CASSPRRWTSGENTGELFF

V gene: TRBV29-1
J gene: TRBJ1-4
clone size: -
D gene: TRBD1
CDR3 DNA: TGCAGCGTTGAAGCACCAGGGGGTCTTACTAATGAAAAACTGTTTTTT
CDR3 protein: CSVEAPGGLTNEKLFF

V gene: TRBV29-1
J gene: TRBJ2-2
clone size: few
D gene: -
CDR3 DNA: TGCAGCGTTGCATACTTCTCCACCGGGGAGCTGTTTTTT
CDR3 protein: CSVAYFSTGELFF

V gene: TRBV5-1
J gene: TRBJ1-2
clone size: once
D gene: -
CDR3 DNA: TGCGCCAGCAGCTTGGGGCAGGGCATCGGCTACACCTTC
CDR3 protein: CASSLGQGIGYTF

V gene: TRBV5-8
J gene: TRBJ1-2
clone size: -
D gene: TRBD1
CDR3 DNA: TGTGCCAGCATCGACCCCAGGGGACAGGGTTTAGGCTACACCTTC
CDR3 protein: CASIDPRGQGLGYTF

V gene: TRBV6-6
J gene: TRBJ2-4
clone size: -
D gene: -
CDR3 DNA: TGTGCCAGCAGTCCTAAGCCCTCGCCAAGATCGGAAAACATTCAGTACTTC
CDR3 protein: CASSPKPSPRSENIQYF

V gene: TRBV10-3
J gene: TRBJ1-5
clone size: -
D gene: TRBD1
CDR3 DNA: TGTGCCATCAGGGACAGGAGCAATCAGCCCCAGCATTTT
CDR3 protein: CAIRDRSNQPQHF

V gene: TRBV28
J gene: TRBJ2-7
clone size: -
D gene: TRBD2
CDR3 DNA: TGTGCCAGCAGTTTTCCCCGGACTAGCGGGAGTCGTGGGCACGAGCAGTACTTC
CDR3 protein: CASSFPRTSGSRGHEQYF

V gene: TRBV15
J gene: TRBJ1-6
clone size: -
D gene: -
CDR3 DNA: TGTGCCACCAGCAGAGATAATGCGGGAAATAATTCACCCCTCCACTTT
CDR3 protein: CATSRDNAGNNSPLHF

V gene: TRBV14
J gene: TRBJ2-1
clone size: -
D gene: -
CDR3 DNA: TGTGCCAGCAGCCAATGGCTTCAGGGGACGGGCAATGAGCAGTTCTTC
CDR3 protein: CASSQWLQGTGNEQFF

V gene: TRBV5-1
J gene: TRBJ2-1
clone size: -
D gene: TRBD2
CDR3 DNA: TGCGCCAGCAGCTTGACGGGACTAGCGGGAGGCAATGAGCAGTTCTTC
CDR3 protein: CASSLTGLAGGNEQFF

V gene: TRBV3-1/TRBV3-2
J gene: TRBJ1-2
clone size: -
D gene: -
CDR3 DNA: TGTGCCAGCAGACCGGGACATATCTATGGCTACACCTTC
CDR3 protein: CASRPGHIYGYTF

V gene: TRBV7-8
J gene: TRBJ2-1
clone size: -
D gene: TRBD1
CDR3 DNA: TGTGCCAGCAGCTGGTCCGGGACAGGCCAGAATGAGCAGTTCTTC
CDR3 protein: CASSWSGTGQNEQFF

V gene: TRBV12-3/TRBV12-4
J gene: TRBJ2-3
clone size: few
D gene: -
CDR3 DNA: TGTGCCAGCAGGGAGCACGCTACAGATACGCAGTATTTT
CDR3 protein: CASREHATDTQYF

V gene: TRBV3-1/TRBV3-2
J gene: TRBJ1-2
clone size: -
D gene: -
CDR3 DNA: TGTGCCAGCAGCCGGACTTCTAACTATGGCTACACCTTC
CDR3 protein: CASSRTSNYGYTF

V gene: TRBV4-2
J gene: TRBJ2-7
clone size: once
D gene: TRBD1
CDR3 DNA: TGTGCCAGCAGCCAAGAGGGGACAGGGTACTACGAGCAGTACTTC
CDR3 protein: CASSQEGTGYYEQYF

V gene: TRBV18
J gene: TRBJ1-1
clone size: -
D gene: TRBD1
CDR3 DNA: TGTGCCAGCTCACCGATGACAGGGGCCCGGGGCACTGAAGCTTTCTTT
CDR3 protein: CASSPMTGARGTEAFF

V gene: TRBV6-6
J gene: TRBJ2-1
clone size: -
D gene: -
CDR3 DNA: TGTGCCAGCAGTTACCGAAAGGGGAATAGATACAATGAGCAGTTCTTC
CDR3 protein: CASSYRKGNRYNEQFF

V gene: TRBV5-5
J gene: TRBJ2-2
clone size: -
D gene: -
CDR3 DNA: TGTGCCAGCAGCCCGATGAAGCTATCCGGGGAGCTGTTTTTT
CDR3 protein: CASSPMKLSGELFF

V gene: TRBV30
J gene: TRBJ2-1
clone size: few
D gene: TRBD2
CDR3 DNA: TGTGCCTGGAGGGGAGGGTCGACTAGCGGTACCTACAATGAGCAGTTCTTC
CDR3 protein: CAWRGGSTSGTYNEQFF

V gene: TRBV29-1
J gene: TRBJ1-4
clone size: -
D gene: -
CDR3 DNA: TGCAGCGTTGAAGACTCCCAGGGCCCCCGCGAAAAACTGTTTTTT
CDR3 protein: CSVEDSQGPREKLFF

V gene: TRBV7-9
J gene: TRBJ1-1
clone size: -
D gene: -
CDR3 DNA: TGTGCCAGCAGCTTGGTAGTGAACACTGAAGCTTTCTTT
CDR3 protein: CASSLVVNTEAFF

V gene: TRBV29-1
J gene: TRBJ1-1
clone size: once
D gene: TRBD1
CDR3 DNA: TGCAGCGCCCTAATGTGGGACAGGAACACTGAAGCTTTCTTT
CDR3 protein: CSALMWDRNTEAFF

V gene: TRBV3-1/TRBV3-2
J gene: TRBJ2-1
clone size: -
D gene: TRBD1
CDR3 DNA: TGTGCCAGCAGCCACCGCCTTAGGGGGCTCGAGAGTGATGAGCAGTTCTTC
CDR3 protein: CASSHRLRGLESDEQFF

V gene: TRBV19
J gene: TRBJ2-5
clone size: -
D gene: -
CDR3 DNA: TGTGCCAGTAGTATGTTCGGGTCGGGTCTACCAGAGACCCAGTACTTC
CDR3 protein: CASSMFGSGLPETQYF

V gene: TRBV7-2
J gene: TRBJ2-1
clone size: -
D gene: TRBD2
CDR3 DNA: TGTGCCAGCAGCGTTAGCGGGCCTTACTACAATGAGCAGTTCTTC
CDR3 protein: CASSVSGPYYNEQFF

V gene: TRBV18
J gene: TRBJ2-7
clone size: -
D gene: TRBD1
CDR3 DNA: TGTGCCAGCTCATCGTCCCGGGACAGGGGGCGGGCCTACGAGCAGTACTTC
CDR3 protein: CASSSSRDRGRAYEQYF

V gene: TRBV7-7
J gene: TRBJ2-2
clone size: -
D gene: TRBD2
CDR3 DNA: TGTGCTAGCAGCTTAGCGGCGGGGGGCACCGGGGAGCTGTTTTTT
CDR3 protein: CASSLAAGGTGELFF

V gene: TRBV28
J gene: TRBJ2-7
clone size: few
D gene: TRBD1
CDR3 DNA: TGTGCCAGCAGTTCTCCGACAGGGGCGGGCTACGAGCAGTACTTC
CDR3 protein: CASSSPTGAGYEQYF

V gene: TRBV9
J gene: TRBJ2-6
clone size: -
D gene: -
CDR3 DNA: TGTGCCAGCAGCGTAGGAGAGTCTGGGGCCAACGTCCTGACTTTC
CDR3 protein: CASSVGESGANVLTF

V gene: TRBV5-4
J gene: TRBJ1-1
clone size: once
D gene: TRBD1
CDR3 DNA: TGTGCCAGCAGCATGGGACAGGCGAACACTGAAGCTTTCTTT
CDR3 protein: CASSMGQANTEAFF

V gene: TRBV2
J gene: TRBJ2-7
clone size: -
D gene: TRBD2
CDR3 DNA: TGTGCCAGCAGTTCCTACCGGGGGGGCCGGAACGAGCAGTACTTC
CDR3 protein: CASSSYRGGRNEQYF

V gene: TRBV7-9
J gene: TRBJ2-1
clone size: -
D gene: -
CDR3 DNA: TGTGCCAGCAGCTTGTGGGGACTGGCCTCCTACAATGAGCAGTTCTTC
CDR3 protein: CASSLWGLASYNEQFF

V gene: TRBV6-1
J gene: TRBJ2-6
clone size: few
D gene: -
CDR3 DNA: TGTGCCAGCAGTGAAGACAACTCTGGGGCCAACGTCCTGACTTTC
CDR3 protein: CASSEDNSGANVLTF

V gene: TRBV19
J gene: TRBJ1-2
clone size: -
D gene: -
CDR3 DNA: TGTGCCAGTAGTTGGACCGGGGGGCAGCTCAGCTATGGCTACACCTTC
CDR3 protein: CASSWTGGQLSYGYTF

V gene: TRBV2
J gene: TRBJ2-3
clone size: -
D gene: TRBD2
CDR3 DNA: TGTGCCAGCGGGGGGAGGGGACGGTCAGATACGCAGTATTTT
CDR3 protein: CASGGRGRSDTQYF

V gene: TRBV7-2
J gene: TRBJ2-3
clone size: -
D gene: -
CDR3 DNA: TGTGCCAGCAGCTCTAACAGCGGGCGGGCCCAGTTCGTTACGCAGTATTTT
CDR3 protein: CASSSNSGRAQFVTQYF

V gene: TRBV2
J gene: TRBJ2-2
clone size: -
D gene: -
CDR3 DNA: TGTGCCAGCAGTAGGAGAAACACCGGGGAGCTGTTTTTT
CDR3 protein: CASSRRNTGELFF

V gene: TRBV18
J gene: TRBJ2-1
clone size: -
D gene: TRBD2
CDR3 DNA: TGTGCCAGCTCACTCCTAGCGGGAATAAATGAGCAGTTCTTC
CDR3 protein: CASSLLAGINEQFF

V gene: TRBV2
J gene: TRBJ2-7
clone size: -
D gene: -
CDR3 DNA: TGTGCCAGCAGTGACCAGGGCAGGGGATACGAGCAGTACTTC
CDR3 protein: CASSDQGRGYEQYF

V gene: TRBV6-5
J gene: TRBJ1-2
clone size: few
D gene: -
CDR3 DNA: TGTGCCAGCAGTTACGACGGGATTTATGGCTACACCTTC
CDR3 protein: CASSYDGIYGYTF

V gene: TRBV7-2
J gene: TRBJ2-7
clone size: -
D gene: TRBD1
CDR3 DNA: TGTGCCAGCAGCGCACGACAGGGGGCTTACGAGCAGTACTTC
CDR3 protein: CASSARQGAYEQYF